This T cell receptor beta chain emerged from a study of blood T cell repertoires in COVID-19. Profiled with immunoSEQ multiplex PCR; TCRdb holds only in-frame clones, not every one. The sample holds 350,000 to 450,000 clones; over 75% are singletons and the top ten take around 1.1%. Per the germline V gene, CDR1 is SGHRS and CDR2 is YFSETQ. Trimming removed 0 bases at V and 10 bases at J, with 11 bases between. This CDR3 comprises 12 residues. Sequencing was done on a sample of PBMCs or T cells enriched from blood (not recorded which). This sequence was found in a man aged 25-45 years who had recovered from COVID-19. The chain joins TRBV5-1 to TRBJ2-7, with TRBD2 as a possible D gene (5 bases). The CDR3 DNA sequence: TGCGCCAGCAGCTTGGGCGTGAGGGAACAGTACTTC. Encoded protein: CASSLGVREQYF.